Sequencing of this TCR beta chain was carried out in a study of radiotherapy plus CTLA-4 blockade in lung cancer. Study-level findings and limits: An expansion of tumor-derived TCR clones occurred in blood after radiotherapy plus ipilimumab.

Germline V lookup: CDR1 SGHAT, CDR2 FQDESV (reference sequence). V was pared by 5 bases and J by 5 bases, with 9 bases between. The CDR3 is 12 residues long. Points on this clone: Its antigen remains unknown.

Ipilimumab-mediated CTLA-4 blockade plus focal radiation was given to patients having chemo-refractory metastatic non-small-cell lung cancer. The repertoire was sequenced with immunoSEQ multiplex PCR; TCRdb's copy has only in-frame clones and lacks some. The sample has fewer than 55,000 clones, roughly three quarters seen once. This chain links TRBV11-1 with TRBJ1-1; D is ambiguous. The input for sequencing was peripheral blood, taken from a patient treated with radiotherapy plus ipilimumab. The origin of this receptor is a human donor with non-small cell lung cancer whose response to radiotherapy plus ipilimumab could not be evaluated. The CDR3 DNA is TGTGCCAGCAGCCTGCGGGTAACTGAAGCTTTCTTT. Translating it yields CASSLRVTEAFF.